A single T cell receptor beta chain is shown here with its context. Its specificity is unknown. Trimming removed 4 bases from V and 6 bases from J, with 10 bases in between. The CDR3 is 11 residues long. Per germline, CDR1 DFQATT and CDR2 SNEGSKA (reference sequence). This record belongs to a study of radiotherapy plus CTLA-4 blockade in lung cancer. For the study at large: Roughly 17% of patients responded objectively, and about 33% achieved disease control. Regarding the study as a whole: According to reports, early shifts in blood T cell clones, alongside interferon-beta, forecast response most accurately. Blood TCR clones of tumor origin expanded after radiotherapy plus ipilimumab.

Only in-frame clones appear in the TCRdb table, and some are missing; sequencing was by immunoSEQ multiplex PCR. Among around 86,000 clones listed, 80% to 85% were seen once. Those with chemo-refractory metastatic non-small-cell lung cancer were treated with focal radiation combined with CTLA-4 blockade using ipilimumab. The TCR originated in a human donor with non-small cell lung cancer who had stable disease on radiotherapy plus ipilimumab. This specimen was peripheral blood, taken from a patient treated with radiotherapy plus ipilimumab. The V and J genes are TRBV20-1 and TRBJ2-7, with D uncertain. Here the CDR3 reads CSATGLSEQYF. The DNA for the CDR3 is TGCAGTGCTACCGGGTTGAGCGAGCAGTACTTC.